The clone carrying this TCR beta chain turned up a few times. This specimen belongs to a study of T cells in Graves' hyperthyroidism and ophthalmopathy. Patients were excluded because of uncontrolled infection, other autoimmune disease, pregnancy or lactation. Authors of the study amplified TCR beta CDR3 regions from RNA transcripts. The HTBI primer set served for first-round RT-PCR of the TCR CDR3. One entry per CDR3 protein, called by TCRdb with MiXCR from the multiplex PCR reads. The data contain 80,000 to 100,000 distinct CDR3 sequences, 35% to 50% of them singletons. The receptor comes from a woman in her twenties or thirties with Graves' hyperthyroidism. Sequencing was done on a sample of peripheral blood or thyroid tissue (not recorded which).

The CDR3 region has the DNA TGTGCCAGCAGCCCGTTAGCGGGAGCCACAGATACGCAGTATTTT. Its translation is CASSPLAGATDTQYF. The V gene is TRBV28, the J gene TRBJ2-3, with 9 bases matching TRBD2. The CDR3 is 15 amino acids. Germline CDR1 reads MDHEN; CDR2 reads SYDVKM. V dropped 6 bases and J dropped 2; count of bases not matched to a gene: 6. Full variable domain (rest looked up from reference TRBV28 and TRBJ2-3): DVKVTQSSRYLVKRTGEKVFLECVQDMDHENMFWYRQDPGLGLRLIYFSYDVKMKEKGDIPEGYSVSREKKERFSLILESASTNQTSMYLCASSPLAGATDTQYFGPGTRLTVL.